These T cell receptor beta chains were read from a single sample in a study of Tregs in tolerant kidney transplant recipients. Data came from immunoSEQ multiplex PCR; TCRdb stores just in-frame clones and leaves some out. Of 100,000 to 130,000 clones listed, around 89% are singletons. Sequencing was performed on CD4+ T cells from blood, taken before the transplant. The source is a human donor who received a combined kidney and bone marrow transplant. Both conserved end residues are part of each CDR3. A D gene is named only where the DNA matches it firmly. Not all rows give a size; the values are once, few, many and, for expanded clones, a class.

j_gene: TRBJ1-2; d_gene: TRBD1; abundance: -; v_gene: TRBV5-5; CDR3nt: TGTGCCAGCAGCTTACACCGGGGACAGGGCTACACCTTC; CDR3aa: CASSLHRGQGYTF
j_gene: TRBJ1-5; d_gene: TRBD1; abundance: -; v_gene: TRBV7-9; CDR3nt: TGTGCCAGCAGCTTATCTACAGGACAGGGGTTGCAGCCCCAGCATTTT; CDR3aa: CASSLSTGQGLQPQHF
j_gene: TRBJ2-7; d_gene: TRBD2; abundance: -; v_gene: TRBV10-2; CDR3nt: TGCGCCAGCAGTGAGTTAGCTAGCGGGAGGCCGAGCTCCTACGAGCAGTACTTC; CDR3aa: CASSELASGRPSSYEQYF
j_gene: TRBJ1-2; d_gene: TRBD1; abundance: -; v_gene: TRBV18; CDR3nt: TGTGCCAGCTCACCACTCGGGACAGGGTCTAACTATGGCTACACCTTC; CDR3aa: CASSPLGTGSNYGYTF
j_gene: TRBJ1-2; d_gene: -; abundance: -; v_gene: TRBV18; CDR3nt: TGTGCCAGCTCACCACCCTCAGTAGCCCGCTATGGCTACACCTTC; CDR3aa: CASSPPSVARYGYTF
j_gene: TRBJ1-4; d_gene: TRBD1; abundance: -; v_gene: TRBV5-1; CDR3nt: TGCGCCAGCAGCTCGGGACAGGGGGCGCGAAAACTGTTTTTT; CDR3aa: CASSSGQGARKLFF
j_gene: TRBJ1-2; d_gene: TRBD1; abundance: -; v_gene: TRBV2; CDR3nt: TGTGCCAGCAGTATACGGACAGGGGATGGCTACACCTTC; CDR3aa: CASSIRTGDGYTF
j_gene: TRBJ2-2; d_gene: TRBD1; abundance: -; v_gene: TRBV18; CDR3nt: TGTGCCAGCTCACCCTCGGGACAGCGGTCGGAAACCGGGGAGCTGTTTTTT; CDR3aa: CASSPSGQRSETGELFF
j_gene: TRBJ2-5; d_gene: TRBD1; abundance: -; v_gene: TRBV5-1; CDR3nt: TGCGCCAGCAGCTCCGCGGGACAGGGACAAGAGACCCAGTACTTC; CDR3aa: CASSSAGQGQETQYF
j_gene: TRBJ1-5; d_gene: -; abundance: once; v_gene: TRBV28; CDR3nt: TGTGCCAGCAGTTTCCCGGACAGCCTGGGCAATCAGCCCCAGCATTTT; CDR3aa: CASSFPDSLGNQPQHF
j_gene: TRBJ2-5; d_gene: -; abundance: once; v_gene: TRBV2; CDR3nt: TGTGCCAGCAGTCTAGTCTCCCCGACCCAGTACTTC; CDR3aa: CASSLVSPTQYF
j_gene: TRBJ2-1; d_gene: -; abundance: -; v_gene: TRBV15; CDR3nt: TGTGCCACCAGCAGAGCCAACAATGAGCAGTTCTTC; CDR3aa: CATSRANNEQFF
j_gene: TRBJ1-5; d_gene: -; abundance: -; v_gene: TRBV30; CDR3nt: TGTGCCTGGAGTTCCCCACCGGGACGGGAGAGTTATCAGCCCCAGCATTTT; CDR3aa: CAWSSPPGRESYQPQHF
j_gene: TRBJ2-5; d_gene: -; abundance: -; v_gene: TRBV5-6; CDR3nt: TGTGCCAGCAGCTTGGTGGAGCAGCGGCAAGAGACCCAGTACTTC; CDR3aa: CASSLVEQRQETQYF
j_gene: TRBJ2-4; d_gene: -; abundance: -; v_gene: TRBV11-2; CDR3nt: TGTGCCAGCAGCTTGAGCAGGGGAGAAAACATTCAGTACTTC; CDR3aa: CASSLSRGENIQYF
j_gene: TRBJ2-3; d_gene: -; abundance: -; v_gene: TRBV28; CDR3nt: TGTGCCAGCAGTTTCAGTGGTGATACGCAGTATTTT; CDR3aa: CASSFSGDTQYF
j_gene: TRBJ2-2; d_gene: -; abundance: once; v_gene: TRBV5-1; CDR3nt: TGCGCCAGCAGCTTGGAGGCAAGGCGGGACACCGGGGAGCTGTTTTTT; CDR3aa: CASSLEARRDTGELFF
j_gene: TRBJ2-7; d_gene: TRBD1; abundance: -; v_gene: TRBV11-2; CDR3nt: TGTGCCAGCAGCTTAGATTTAGGACAGGGGGATAACGAGCAGTACTTC; CDR3aa: CASSLDLGQGDNEQYF
j_gene: TRBJ2-2; d_gene: TRBD2; abundance: -; v_gene: TRBV7-2; CDR3nt: TGTGCCAGCAGCTTAGGCGGGAGGACCCTCGGCGGGGAGCTGTTTTTT; CDR3aa: CASSLGGRTLGGELFF
j_gene: TRBJ2-7; d_gene: -; abundance: -; v_gene: TRBV5-1; CDR3nt: TGCGCCAGCAGCCCGGGTCGCCCCTACGAGCAGTACTTC; CDR3aa: CASSPGRPYEQYF
j_gene: TRBJ1-2; d_gene: -; abundance: few; v_gene: TRBV4-1; CDR3nt: TGCGCCAGCAGCCAAGTCAGCTATGGCTACACCTTC; CDR3aa: CASSQVSYGYTF
j_gene: TRBJ2-1; d_gene: TRBD2; abundance: -; v_gene: TRBV29-1; CDR3nt: TGCAGCGCTCTTAGGGCTAGCGGGACCCTCTACAATGAGCAGTTCTTC; CDR3aa: CSALRASGTLYNEQFF
j_gene: TRBJ2-7; d_gene: TRBD2; abundance: few; v_gene: TRBV28; CDR3nt: TGTGCCAGCAGTTACCAGGGACTAGCGGGAGCTTGGAGCTACGAGCAGTACTTC; CDR3aa: CASSYQGLAGAWSYEQYF
j_gene: TRBJ1-2; d_gene: -; abundance: -; v_gene: TRBV14; CDR3nt: TGTGCCAGCAGCCCGTTTGGGCCAGGCCCTAACTATGGCTACACCTTC; CDR3aa: CASSPFGPGPNYGYTF
j_gene: TRBJ2-3; d_gene: -; abundance: once; v_gene: TRBV4-3; CDR3nt: TGCGCCAGCAGCCAAGAATCGGGAGATACGCAGTATTTT; CDR3aa: CASSQESGDTQYF
j_gene: TRBJ2-1; d_gene: TRBD2; abundance: -; v_gene: TRBV15; CDR3nt: TGTGCCACCAGCCAAACTAGCGGGGCCTACAATGAGCAGTTCTTC; CDR3aa: CATSQTSGAYNEQFF
j_gene: TRBJ1-1; d_gene: TRBD1; abundance: -; v_gene: TRBV10-1; CDR3nt: TGCGCCAGCAGTGAGGTTGGGGGTATCGGACAGGATGAAGCTTTCTTT; CDR3aa: CASSEVGGIGQDEAFF
j_gene: TRBJ1-5; d_gene: -; abundance: few; v_gene: TRBV11-2; CDR3nt: TGTGCCAGCAGCTTGCGACAGAATCAGCCCCAGCATTTT; CDR3aa: CASSLRQNQPQHF
j_gene: TRBJ2-6; d_gene: -; abundance: once; v_gene: TRBV5-1; CDR3nt: TGCGCCAGCAGCCACGGAGGGACTGGGGCCAACGTCCTGACTTTC; CDR3aa: CASSHGGTGANVLTF
j_gene: TRBJ1-1; d_gene: -; abundance: -; v_gene: TRBV30; CDR3nt: TGTGCCTGGAATGTGGGAGCTGAAGCTTTCTTT; CDR3aa: CAWNVGAEAFF
j_gene: TRBJ2-7; d_gene: TRBD1; abundance: -; v_gene: TRBV27; CDR3nt: TGTGCCAGCAGTTTCCTGGACAGGGGTTTCAACGAGCAGTACTTC; CDR3aa: CASSFLDRGFNEQYF
j_gene: TRBJ1-2; d_gene: -; abundance: -; v_gene: TRBV5-1; CDR3nt: TGCGCCAGCAGCTTTGGGAGTGGGGGAGGAGACGGCTACACCTTC; CDR3aa: CASSFGSGGGDGYTF
j_gene: TRBJ1-2; d_gene: TRBD1; abundance: -; v_gene: TRBV14; CDR3nt: TGTGCCAGCAGCCAACAGGGGGCAATGAACTATGGCTACACCTTC; CDR3aa: CASSQQGAMNYGYTF
j_gene: TRBJ2-1; d_gene: -; abundance: -; v_gene: TRBV5-1; CDR3nt: TGCGCCAGCAGCCCGGAGTACAATGAGCAGTTCTTC; CDR3aa: CASSPEYNEQFF
j_gene: TRBJ2-2; d_gene: -; abundance: -; v_gene: TRBV18; CDR3nt: TGTGCCAGCTCACCTCAGGGGAACACCGGGGAGCTGTTTTTT; CDR3aa: CASSPQGNTGELFF
j_gene: TRBJ2-7; d_gene: -; abundance: -; v_gene: TRBV5-1; CDR3nt: TGCGCCAGCAATCCTGGATGGACAGCCGAGGAGGAGCAGTACTTC; CDR3aa: CASNPGWTAEEEQYF
j_gene: TRBJ1-1; d_gene: -; abundance: -; v_gene: TRBV5-4; CDR3nt: TGTGCCAGCAGCTTGGAACAGGGAGGGACTGAAGCTTTCTTT; CDR3aa: CASSLEQGGTEAFF
j_gene: TRBJ2-5; d_gene: -; abundance: once; v_gene: TRBV6-5; CDR3nt: TGTGCCAGCAGTTACCGAGAGGGGACCCAGTACTTC; CDR3aa: CASSYREGTQYF
j_gene: TRBJ2-1; d_gene: TRBD2; abundance: -; v_gene: TRBV5-1; CDR3nt: TGCGCCAGCAGCTTGGTGGCGGGAGGGTCTAATGAGCAGTTCTTC; CDR3aa: CASSLVAGGSNEQFF
j_gene: TRBJ1-2; d_gene: -; abundance: once; v_gene: TRBV6-5; CDR3nt: TGTGCCAGCAGTTTCACCGGGACAACTCTAAAGGGCTACACCTTC; CDR3aa: CASSFTGTTLKGYTF
j_gene: TRBJ2-1; d_gene: -; abundance: -; v_gene: TRBV28; CDR3nt: TGTGCCAGCAGATTTCCCGGGTCCTCACGGGTTGAGCAGTTCTTC; CDR3aa: CASRFPGSSRVEQFF
j_gene: TRBJ2-5; d_gene: -; abundance: -; v_gene: TRBV27; CDR3nt: TGTGCCAGCAGCCGGTCGGGGTCGCAAGAGACCCAGTACTTC; CDR3aa: CASSRSGSQETQYF
j_gene: TRBJ1-1; d_gene: -; abundance: -; v_gene: TRBV2; CDR3nt: TGTGCCAGCAGCGGGGGACCCATGAACACTGAAGCTTTCTTT; CDR3aa: CASSGGPMNTEAFF
j_gene: TRBJ2-7; d_gene: TRBD1; abundance: -; v_gene: TRBV11-2; CDR3nt: TGTGCCAGCAGTCCTACCGGGACAGCGTCCTACGAGCAGTACTTC; CDR3aa: CASSPTGTASYEQYF
j_gene: TRBJ1-1; d_gene: -; abundance: -; v_gene: TRBV7-2; CDR3nt: TGTGCCAGCAGCACTGGACAGAACACTGAAGCTTTCTTT; CDR3aa: CASSTGQNTEAFF
j_gene: TRBJ2-7; d_gene: -; abundance: -; v_gene: TRBV30; CDR3nt: TGTGCCTGGAGTTCACAGGGATATCCCACCTACGAGCAGTACTTC; CDR3aa: CAWSSQGYPTYEQYF
j_gene: TRBJ2-5; d_gene: -; abundance: -; v_gene: TRBV7-9; CDR3nt: TGTGCCAGCAGCCTTAACCAAGAGACCCAGTACTTC; CDR3aa: CASSLNQETQYF
j_gene: TRBJ2-4; d_gene: TRBD1; abundance: -; v_gene: TRBV5-1; CDR3nt: TGCGCCAGCAGCATTGACAGGGCGGGAGCCAAAAACATTCAGTACTTC; CDR3aa: CASSIDRAGAKNIQYF
j_gene: TRBJ1-4; d_gene: -; abundance: -; v_gene: TRBV7-8; CDR3nt: TGTGCCAGCAGCTTAGACTCTGCCACAACTAATGAAAAACTGTTTTTT; CDR3aa: CASSLDSATTNEKLFF
j_gene: TRBJ2-6; d_gene: -; abundance: few; v_gene: TRBV5-6; CDR3nt: TGTGCCAGCGGCGGGCGCTACGGGGCCAACGTCCTGACTTTC; CDR3aa: CASGGRYGANVLTF
j_gene: TRBJ2-2; d_gene: TRBD2; abundance: -; v_gene: TRBV7-2; CDR3nt: TGTGCCAGCACCCTAACCCCCCGGGGCGGGAGCAACACCGGGGAGCTGTTTTTT; CDR3aa: CASTLTPRGGSNTGELFF
j_gene: TRBJ1-6; d_gene: -; abundance: -; v_gene: TRBV7-9; CDR3nt: TGTGCCAGCAGCTTAGTAATGGGGAGATCACCCCTCCACTTT; CDR3aa: CASSLVMGRSPLHF
j_gene: TRBJ2-3; d_gene: TRBD2; abundance: -; v_gene: TRBV5-4; CDR3nt: TGTGCCAGCAGCTCGGGGGCGGGAGGGCTCGGAGATACGCAGTATTTT; CDR3aa: CASSSGAGGLGDTQYF
j_gene: TRBJ1-1; d_gene: -; abundance: -; v_gene: TRBV28; CDR3nt: TGTGCCAGCAGTCTGCGCGGAGGGTGGAACACTGAAGCTTTCTTT; CDR3aa: CASSLRGGWNTEAFF
j_gene: TRBJ1-1; d_gene: TRBD1; abundance: -; v_gene: TRBV4-1; CDR3nt: TGCGCCAGCAGCCAAGGAGACAGGGGAAACACTGAAGCTTTCTTT; CDR3aa: CASSQGDRGNTEAFF
j_gene: TRBJ1-1; d_gene: TRBD1; abundance: -; v_gene: TRBV6-5; CDR3nt: TGTGCCAGCAGTTCTGGGACAGCGCGGAACACTGAAGCTTTCTTT; CDR3aa: CASSSGTARNTEAFF
j_gene: TRBJ2-4; d_gene: -; abundance: -; v_gene: TRBV6-5; CDR3nt: TGTGCCAGCAGTTCCGGGGACACCCTAGCCAAAAACATTCAGTACTTC; CDR3aa: CASSSGDTLAKNIQYF
j_gene: TRBJ1-5; d_gene: -; abundance: few; v_gene: TRBV15; CDR3nt: TGTGCCACCAGCAGAGGCGTCGCAGGGACCCAGCATTTT; CDR3aa: CATSRGVAGTQHF